Below, 19 T cell receptor beta chains from the same sample are listed, as sequenced in a study of vaccination and CD4 T cells after COVID-19. Treatment in this sample: approximately nine-day PBMC culture with coronavirus spike peptide pools or control peptides (ViraFEST assay). Cultured CD4+ T cell DNA underwent sequencing with the Oncomine TCR Beta short-read assay. TCRdb redid the calling of the PCR reads with MiXCR, one entry per CDR3 protein. The sample carries under 20,000 distinct CDR3 sequences, approximately 50% recorded once. No antigen is known for these receptors. The material was CD4+ T cells from blood, cultured in vitro, obtained before SARS-CoV-2 vaccination. These receptor sequences come from a human donor who had recovered from COVID-19.

This chain connects TRBV11-3 to TRBJ2-5, with TRBD2 as a possible D gene (7 bases). This CDR3 spans 15 amino acids. V dropped 5 bases and J dropped 5 bases, with 18 bases sitting between them. CDR1 and CDR2 from the germline V gene are SGHNT and YENEEA. CDR3 protein: CASSARGAGLETQYF. As DNA, the CDR3 is TGTGCCAGCAGCGCTCGGGGGGCTGGTTTGGAGACCCAGTACTTC.

This clonotype was seen a handful of times. This sequence joins TRBV6-1 and TRBJ1-5, with D perhaps TRBD1 (5 bases). V was pared by 5 bases and J by 7 bases, with 9 bases between. CDR1 and CDR2 from the germline V gene are MNHNS and SASEGT. The CDR3 loop spans 12 amino acids. CDR3: CASSIRGQPQHF. For the CDR3, the DNA is TGTGCCAGCAGTATCCGGGGGCAGCCCCAGCATTTT.

This clonotype was seen a few times. V and J are TRBV6-1 and TRBJ2-5; D unclear. Trimming left V 7 bases short and J 5 bases short, with 17 bases between. CDR1 is MNHNS, CDR2 SASEGT, per germline. CDR3 length equals 14 residues. CDR3 DNA: TGTGCCAGCACCGGAAGGGCCGGTTGGGAGACCCAGTACTTC. Its translation is CASTGRAGWETQYF.

This clonotype was seen only a few times. V is TRBV27 and J is TRBJ1-6, with 10 positions matching TRBD1. Unmatched junction bases numbered 7, after V lost 4 bases and J lost 10 bases. Looked up from germline, CDR1 is MNHEY and CDR2 is SMNVEV (reference sequence). There are 15 residues in the CDR3. This CDR3 reads CASSWTGGWNSPLHF. The DNA of the CDR3 is TGTGCCAGCAGTTGGACAGGGGGATGGAACTCACCCCTCCACTTT.

This clonotype has a handful of counts. The genes are TRBV7-9 and TRBJ2-1, with D perhaps TRBD2 (5 bases). The germline CDR1 and CDR2 sequences are SEHNR and FQNEAQ (reference sequence). This CDR3 has 11 residues. The V gene lost 5 bases and the J gene lost 12 bases, with 11 bases spanning the gap. CDR3 protein: CASSTGELQFF. CDR3 DNA: TGTGCCAGCAGCACTGGGGAGTTGCAGTTCTTC.

CDR3 loop: CASSQERGFQPQHF. CDR3 DNA sequence: TGCGCCAGCAGCCAAGAAAGGGGATTTCAGCCCCAGCATTTT. The chain is built from TRBV4-1 and TRBJ1-5, with a tentative D call TRBD1 (5 bases). Trimming pared 0 bases from V and 6 bases from J, leaving 9 bases between. CDR3 length: 14 amino acids. Germline CDR1 is MGHRA and CDR2 is YSYEKL.

This clonotype was seen a few times. V usage is TRBV6-1 and J usage is TRBJ2-7; 8 bases are shared with TRBD1. CDR1 is MNHNS, CDR2 SASEGT, per germline. V dropped 6 bases and J dropped 1; count of bases not matched to a gene: 8. The CDR3 runs to 15 residues. The CDR3 bases are TGTGCCAGCAGATCGCCGGGACAGGTATCCTACGAGCAGTACTTC. Protein sequence: CASRSPGQVSYEQYF.

The chain recombines TRBV9 with TRBJ2-5; D tentatively reads TRBD1 or TRBD2 (5 bases each). The V end was cut by 4 bases, the J end by 2 bases, with 12 bases between. The CDR3 consists of 14 residues. Germline V lookup: CDR1 SGDLS, CDR2 YYNGEE. Here the CDR3 DNA reads TGTGCCAGCAGCATGGGACCCCGTCAAGAGACCCAGTACTTC. This translates into CASSMGPRQETQYF.

The chain combines TRBV4-3 with TRBJ1-1, with 8 bases lining up with TRBD1. CDR1 LGHNA and CDR2 YSLEER come from the germline V gene. V dropped 1 base and J dropped 1; count of bases not matched to a gene: 5. The CDR3 is 16 amino acids. The CDR3 DNA follows: TGCGCCAGCAGCCAAGCCGGGGACAGGAGGAACACTGAAGCTTTCTTT. Residues: CASSQAGDRRNTEAFF.

The chain combines TRBV28 with TRBJ2-5; 10 bases line up with TRBD2. The junction had 5 bases not matched to a gene; V was cut back by 5 bases and J by 5 bases. Germline V gene lookup returns CDR1 MDHEN and CDR2 SYDVKM. This CDR3 has 14 residues. The CDR3 nucleotides read TGTGCCAGCAGTACACTAGCGGGGTTGGAGACCCAGTACTTC. It translates to CASSTLAGLETQYF. The full variable domain, in which reference TRBV28 and TRBJ2-5 provide the parts outside the CDR3, is DVKVTQSSRYLVKRTGEKVFLECVQDMDHENMFWYRQDPGLGLRLIYFSYDVKMKEKGDIPEGYSVSREKKERFSLILESASTNQTSMYLCASSTLAGLETQYFGPGTRLLVL.

The chain is built from TRBV5-1 and TRBJ2-3; no definite D call. This CDR3 is built from 14 residues. CDR1 is SGHRS, CDR2 YFSETQ, per germline. Trimming stripped 3 bases from V and 4 bases from J, with 12 bases between. The DNA for the CDR3 is TGCGCCAGCAGCTCGTCGGGCCCCCCAGATACGCAGTATTTT. It specifies CASSSSGPPDTQYF.

CDR3 coding DNA: TGTGCCAGCAGTTTGTCCATCGGATTAGGGCCCCAGCATTTT. This encodes CASSLSIGLGPQHF. The rearrangement uses TRBV27 and TRBJ1-5; D remains ambiguous. Trimming removed 3 bases from V and 9 bases from J, with 15 bases in between. This CDR3 has 14 amino acids. Germline CDR1 reads MNHEY; CDR2 reads SMNVEV (reference sequence).

The V and J genes are TRBV6-1 and TRBJ1-1; possible D gene TRBD1, 5 bases. The ends were cut back, 8 bases at V and 11 bases at J, with 24 bases in the middle. This CDR3 has 14 amino acids. From germline, CDR1 is MNHNS and CDR2 SASEGT. The CDR3 loop is CASGRDFESWAAFF. The CDR3 bases are TGTGCCAGCGGCCGGGACTTCGAGTCTTGGGCCGCTTTCTTT.

In its sample, this clonotype ranks as medium-sized. The rearrangement links TRBV6-1 to TRBJ1-1; 8 nucleotides align to TRBD1. J was trimmed by 3 bases and V by 4 bases; bases with no gene match: 7. The CDR3 sequence is 15 residues long. Germline V lookup: CDR1 MNHNS, CDR2 SASEGT. CDR3 sequence: CASSGARGLYTEAFF. Here the CDR3 DNA reads TGTGCCAGCAGTGGGGCCAGGGGGCTATACACTGAAGCTTTCTTT.

The V gene is TRBV19, the J gene TRBJ2-7; 9 nucleotides align to TRBD1. The CDR3 extends over 15 amino acids. The germline V gene encodes CDR1 LNHDA and CDR2 SQIVND (reference sequence). J lost 6 bases, V lost 4 bases, and 10 bases had no gene match. The chain's CDR3 is CASSRTGERSGEQYF. Here the CDR3 DNA reads TGTGCCAGTAGTAGGACAGGGGAGAGATCTGGCGAGCAGTACTTC.

This chain connects TRBV19 to TRBJ1-2; no firm D call. Trimming shortened V by 3 bases and J by 4 bases, and 9 bases separated the two germline ends. The CDR3 has 13 amino acids. From germline, CDR1 is LNHDA and CDR2 SQIVND (reference sequence). CDR3 amino acids: CASSIQGLYGYTF. The CDR3 nucleotides are TGTGCCAGTAGTATTCAAGGGCTCTATGGCTACACCTTC.

CDR3 loop: CASSRAGNEQFF. The CDR3 nucleotides are TGTGCCAGCAGCCGCGCAGGGAATGAGCAGTTCTTC. The chain links TRBV7-3 to TRBJ2-1, with TRBD1 as a possible D gene (5 bases). Between the trimmed V and J ends, which lost 5 bases and 7 bases, there was a span of 9 bases. Germline loops: CDR1 SGHTA, CDR2 FQGTGA. CDR3 length equals 12 residues.

This clonotype came up a few times. V usage is TRBV7-2 and J usage is TRBJ2-1; D gene ambiguous. Germline assignment: CDR1 SGHTA and CDR2 FQGNSA. Trimming cost V 5 bases and J 6 bases, with 14 bases left between them. This CDR3 has 14 residues. DNA for the CDR3: TGTGCCAGCAGCGCGGTTCAATTCGGCAATGAGCAGTTCTTC. The encoded protein is CASSAVQFGNEQFF. The full variable domain, completed using reference TRBV7-2 and TRBJ2-1, is GAGVSQSPSNKVTEKGKDVELRCDPISGHTALYWYRQSLGQGLEFLIYFQGNSAPDKSGLPSDRFSAERTGGSVSTLTIQRTQQEDSAVYLCASSAVQFGNEQFFGPGTRLTVL.

CDR3: CASSSPGRTGDGYTF. CDR3 nucleotide sequence: TGCGCCAGCAGCTCGCCCGGGAGGACAGGGGATGGCTACACCTTC. The rearrangement uses TRBV5-1 and TRBJ1-2; TRBD1 matches 9 bases. This CDR3 spans 15 amino acids. CDR1 is SGHRS and CDR2 is YFSETQ in the germline V gene. The V gene end was trimmed by 3 bases and the J gene end by 6 bases; junction bases not matched to a gene: 9.